Following are 10 T cell receptor beta chains from one sample sequenced in a study of cytomegalovirus exposure and HLA in healthy donors. The PCR used 60 Vbeta and 13 Jbeta primers. Only in-frame clones appear in the TCRdb table, and some are missing; sequencing was by immunoSEQ multiplex PCR. The data show 150,000 to 200,000 clones, 75% seen once. Sequencing used PBMCs. The receptor set was obtained from a man between 18 and 35 years old in good health and CMV-seropositive.

The rearrangement links TRBV6-1 to TRBJ2-5, with 9 bases identical to TRBD1. In germline, CDR1 is MNHNS, CDR2 SASEGT. The V gene end was trimmed by 1 base and the J gene end by 4 bases; junction bases not matched to a gene: 7. The CDR3 is 16 residues long. The CDR3 spells CASSEVTQGAGETQYF. CDR3 DNA sequence: TGTGCCAGCAGTGAAGTGACACAGGGGGCAGGAGAGACCCAGTACTTC.

The chain recombines TRBV28 with TRBJ2-5, with 14 positions matching TRBD2. This CDR3 spans 15 amino acids. CDR1 and CDR2 from the germline V gene are MDHEN and SYDVKM. V was pared by 4 bases and J by 6 bases, with 4 bases of the junction left unmatched. The CDR3 DNA reads TGTGCCAGCAGTTGGGGACTAGCGGGAGCGAAGACCCAGTACTTC. Protein: CASSWGLAGAKTQYF.

V gene TRBV11-2 combines with J gene TRBJ2-7; 7 bases line up with TRBD2. The CDR3 runs 17 residues. Germline-derived CDR1 and CDR2 are SGHAT and FQNNGV. The V gene end was trimmed by 3 bases and the J gene end by 5 bases; junction bases not matched to a gene: 16. CDR3 residues: CASSFKVMGAGSHEQYF. CDR3 bases: TGTGCCAGCAGCTTTAAGGTGATGGGAGCGGGATCTCACGAGCAGTACTTC.

V usage is TRBV15 and J usage is TRBJ2-7, with 7 bases fitting TRBD1. V shed 2 bases and J 5 bases; nucleotides not matched to a gene: 6. The CDR3 extends over 14 amino acids. Germline loops: CDR1 LNHNV, CDR2 YYDKDF (reference sequence). CDR3 region: CATSRPGTVDEQYF. CDR3 nucleotides: TGTGCCACCAGCAGACCCGGGACAGTGGACGAGCAGTACTTC.

The chain is built from TRBV2 and TRBJ2-3; no reliable D call. V was pared by 7 bases and J by 0 bases, with 14 bases between. This CDR3 region has 15 residues. Looked up from germline, CDR1 is SNHLY and CDR2 is FYNNEI. The CDR3 DNA is TGTGCCAGCAAGTTTCGAGAGCTCAGCACAGATACGCAGTATTTT. Translation gives CASKFRELSTDTQYF. Using reference TRBV2 and TRBJ2-3 for the parts outside the CDR3, the full variable domain is EPEVTQTPSHQVTQMGQEVILRCVPISNHLYFYWYRQILGQKVEFLVSFYNNEISEKSEIFDDQFSVERPDGSNFTLKIRSTKLEDSAMYFCASKFRELSTDTQYFGPGTRLTVL.

The genes are TRBV18 and TRBJ2-7; 7 nucleotides match TRBD1. Germline V lookup: CDR1 KGHSH, CDR2 LQKENI. The V and J ends lost 6 bases and 2 bases, in that order; junction bases with no gene match: 7. The CDR3 runs 14 residues. This CDR3 reads CASSPGTATYEQYF. DNA for the CDR3: TGTGCCAGCTCTCCCGGGACAGCGACCTACGAGCAGTACTTC. Complete variable domain (other parts from reference TRBV18 and TRBJ2-7): NAGVMQNPRHLVRRRGQEARLRCSPMKGHSHVYWYRQLPEEGLKFMVYLQKENIIDESGMPKERFSAEFPKEGPSILRIQQVVRGDSAAYFCASSPGTATYEQYFGPGTRLTVT.

V and J are TRBV11-3 and TRBJ1-3; a possible D gene is TRBD1 (6 bases). Germline V CDR1 and CDR2: SGHNT, YENEEA. This CDR3 region has 14 residues. V gave up 4 bases and J gave up 4 bases, with 11 bases separating them. The CDR3, as DNA: TGTGCCAGCAGCTCGGGACATGGGGGAAACACCATATATTTT. This codes for CASSSGHGGNTIYF. Looking up the rest from reference TRBV11-3 and TRBJ1-3 gives the full variable domain: EAGVVQSPRYKIIEKKQPVAFWCNPISGHNTLYWYLQNLGQGPELLIRYENEEAVDDSQLPKDRFSAERLKGVDSTLKIQPAELGDSAVYLCASSSGHGGNTIYFGEGSWLTVV.

There are a few counts of this clone. This chain connects TRBV7-6 to TRBJ2-3; a weak D match, TRBD2 (5 bases). Germline values: CDR1 SGHVS, CDR2 FNYEAQ. The length of the CDR3 is 14 residues. The V end was cut by 0 bases, the J end by 1 base, with 5 bases between. CDR3 region: CASSLAGGTDTQYF. CDR3 coding DNA: TGTGCCAGCAGCTTAGCGGGAGGCACAGATACGCAGTATTTT. The entire variable domain, with the rest obtained from reference TRBV7-6 and TRBJ2-3, is as follows: GAGVSQSPRYKVTKRGQDVALRCDPISGHVSLYWYRQALGQGPEFLTYFNYEAQQDKSGLPNDRFSAERPEGSISTLTIQRTEQRDSAMYRCASSLAGGTDTQYFGPGTRLTVL.

This clone was observed once. The chain carries TRBV5-1 and TRBJ2-2; 12 bases line up with TRBD2. The ends lost 4 bases at V and 1 base at J; junction bases unmatched: 5. Germline-derived CDR1 and CDR2 are SGHRS and YFSETQ. This CDR3 comprises 17 residues. The chain's CDR3 is CASSDGTSGLNTGELFF. The CDR3 DNA is TGCGCCAGCAGCGACGGGACTAGCGGGTTGAACACCGGGGAGCTGTTTTTT.

The V gene is TRBV11-2, the J gene TRBJ1-1, with TRBD1 identical over 7 bases. This CDR3 has 14 residues. Looked up from germline, CDR1 is SGHAT and CDR2 is FQNNGV. With 5 bases clipped from V and 4 bases from J, the junction kept 7 bases outside the gene matches. CDR3 nucleotide sequence: TGTGCCAGCAGCCCTCGACAGGGTCCCACTGAAGCTTTCTTT. It encodes CASSPRQGPTEAFF.